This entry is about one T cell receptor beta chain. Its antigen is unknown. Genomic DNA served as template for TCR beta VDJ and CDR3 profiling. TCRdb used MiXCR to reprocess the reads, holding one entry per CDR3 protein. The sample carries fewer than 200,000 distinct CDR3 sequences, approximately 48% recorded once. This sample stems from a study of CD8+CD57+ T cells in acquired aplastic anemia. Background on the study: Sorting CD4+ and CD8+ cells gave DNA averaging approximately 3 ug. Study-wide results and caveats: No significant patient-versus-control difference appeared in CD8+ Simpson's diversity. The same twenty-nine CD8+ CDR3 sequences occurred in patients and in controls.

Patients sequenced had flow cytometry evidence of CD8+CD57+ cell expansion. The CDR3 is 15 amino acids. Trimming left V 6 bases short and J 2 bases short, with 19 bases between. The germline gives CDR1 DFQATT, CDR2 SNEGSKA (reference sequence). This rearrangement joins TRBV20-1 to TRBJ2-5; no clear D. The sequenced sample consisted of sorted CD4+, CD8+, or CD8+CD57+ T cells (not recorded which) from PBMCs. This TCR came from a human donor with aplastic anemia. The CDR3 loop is CSARSPDEVQETQYF. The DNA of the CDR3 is TGCAGTGCCCGGAGCCCGGATGAGGTTCAAGAGACCCAGTACTTC.